A selection of T cell receptor beta chains follows, all from one sample in a study of blood T cell repertoires in COVID-19. The assay was immunoSEQ multiplex PCR, and TCRdb's table has in-frame clones only and misses some. The repertoire holds tens of thousands of clones, with more than 75% as singletons. The sequencing sample was made of peripheral blood. The receptors here all came from a woman over 75 with active or convalescent COVID-19. CDR3s include the opening cysteine and the closing phenylalanine or tryptophan. A D gene is named only where the DNA matches it firmly. Size tells how often a clone was seen (once, few, many) or the class of an expanded clone, and some rows leave it out.

v_gene	abundance	j_gene	d_gene	CDR3aa	CDR3nt
TRBV19	-	TRBJ2-2	-	CASSVGGIETGELFF	TGTGCCAGTAGTGTTGGAGGGATTGAGACCGGGGAGCTGTTTTTT
TRBV29-1	-	TRBJ1-1	-	CSVLRDLNTEAFF	TGCAGCGTTTTACGGGATCTGAACACTGAAGCTTTCTTT
TRBV29-1	-	TRBJ2-1	-	CSVPWDTPYNEQFF	TGCAGCGTCCCCTGGGACACCCCCTACAATGAGCAGTTCTTC
TRBV29-1	-	TRBJ2-1	TRBD1	CSVKYGTGYNEQFF	TGCAGCGTGAAATACGGGACAGGTTACAATGAGCAGTTCTTC
TRBV12-3/TRBV12-4	-	TRBJ2-7	-	CASRQAPSYEQYF	TGTGCCAGCAGACAGGCCCCCTCCTACGAGCAGTACTTC
TRBV2	-	TRBJ1-3	TRBD1	CASTQITGVGNTIYF	TGTGCCAGCACCCAGATCACAGGGGTCGGAAACACCATATATTTT
TRBV29-1	-	TRBJ2-5	-	CSVVGNRYGQPPETQYF	TGCAGCGTTGTCGGTAATCGGTATGGACAGCCGCCGGAGACCCAGTACTTC
TRBV29-1	-	TRBJ2-5	-	CSVEDVRVQETQYF	TGCAGCGTTGAAGATGTCCGGGTCCAAGAGACCCAGTACTTC
TRBV4-3	-	TRBJ2-2	TRBD1	CASRSRGRAGELFF	TGCGCCAGCAGATCCAGGGGGCGGGCCGGGGAGCTGTTTTTT
TRBV29-1	-	TRBJ2-1	-	CSVAGPANNEQFF	TGCAGCGTTGCTGGGCCAGCCAACAATGAGCAGTTCTTC
TRBV5-5	-	TRBJ2-3	-	CASSLGLAPDTQYF	TGTGCCAGCAGCTTAGGTCTAGCGCCCGATACGCAGTATTTT
TRBV27	few	TRBJ1-2	TRBD1	CASSYRGSYGYTF	TGTGCCAGCAGTTACAGGGGTTCGTATGGCTACACCTTC
TRBV9	once	TRBJ2-7	-	CASSVELLSLYEQYF	TGTGCCAGCAGCGTCGAACTACTTAGTCTTTACGAGCAGTACTTC
TRBV6-5	-	TRBJ2-7	TRBD2	CASSFSGGEQYF	TGTGCCAGCAGCTTTAGCGGGGGCGAGCAGTACTTC
TRBV6-5	-	TRBJ1-4	TRBD1	CATKRGQENEKLFF	TGTGCCACGAAAAGAGGACAGGAAAATGAAAAACTGTTTTTT
TRBV19	-	TRBJ2-1	-	CASSIGASRSEQFF	TGTGCCAGTAGTATTGGGGCTTCGCGAAGTGAGCAGTTCTTC
TRBV7-2	-	TRBJ2-5	TRBD1	CASSLQSRDRKETQYF	TGTGCCAGCAGCTTGCAATCCCGGGACAGGAAAGAGACCCAGTACTTC
TRBV4-3	-	TRBJ1-1	TRBD1	CASSQDPSGGDTEAFF	TGCGCCAGCAGCCAAGATCCCTCAGGGGGCGACACTGAAGCTTTCTTT
TRBV19	once	TRBJ1-5	TRBD1	CASSRTGPNQPQHF	TGTGCCAGTAGTAGGACAGGGCCCAATCAGCCCCAGCATTTT
TRBV13	-	TRBJ1-2	-	CASSSRTVYGYTF	TGTGCCAGCAGCTCTAGGACAGTCTATGGCTACACCTTC
TRBV29-1	-	TRBJ1-1	TRBD1	CSAVHQGDSEAFF	TGCAGCGCCGTACACCAAGGGGACAGCGAAGCTTTCTTT
TRBV5-4	-	TRBJ2-7	-	CASSSPLGGRGASSEQYF	TGTGCCAGCAGCTCCCCCCTGGGTGGCCGGGGGGCATCTTCCGAGCAGTACTTC
TRBV9	-	TRBJ2-7	-	CASSVIGFSEQYF	TGTGCCAGCAGCGTAATTGGCTTTTCCGAGCAGTACTTC
TRBV29-1	-	TRBJ2-3	TRBD2	CSVEPGAGGTDTQYF	TGCAGCGTTGAACCGGGAGCGGGGGGCACAGATACGCAGTATTTT
TRBV3-1/TRBV3-2	-	TRBJ2-7	TRBD1	CASSRRQGEQYF	TGTGCCAGCAGCCGCAGACAGGGAGAGCAGTACTTC
TRBV5-8	-	TRBJ1-2	-	CALRSRETFGGYTF	TGTGCCTTGCGGTCGAGGGAGACATTCGGTGGCTACACCTTC
TRBV27	-	TRBJ2-4	TRBD2	CASSPGGILAKNIQYF	TGTGCCAGCAGCCCCGGGGGGATACTAGCCAAAAACATTCAGTACTTC
TRBV11-2	once	TRBJ1-1	TRBD1	CASSMGQGGANTEAFF	TGTGCCAGCAGCATGGGACAGGGCGGTGCGAACACTGAAGCTTTCTTT